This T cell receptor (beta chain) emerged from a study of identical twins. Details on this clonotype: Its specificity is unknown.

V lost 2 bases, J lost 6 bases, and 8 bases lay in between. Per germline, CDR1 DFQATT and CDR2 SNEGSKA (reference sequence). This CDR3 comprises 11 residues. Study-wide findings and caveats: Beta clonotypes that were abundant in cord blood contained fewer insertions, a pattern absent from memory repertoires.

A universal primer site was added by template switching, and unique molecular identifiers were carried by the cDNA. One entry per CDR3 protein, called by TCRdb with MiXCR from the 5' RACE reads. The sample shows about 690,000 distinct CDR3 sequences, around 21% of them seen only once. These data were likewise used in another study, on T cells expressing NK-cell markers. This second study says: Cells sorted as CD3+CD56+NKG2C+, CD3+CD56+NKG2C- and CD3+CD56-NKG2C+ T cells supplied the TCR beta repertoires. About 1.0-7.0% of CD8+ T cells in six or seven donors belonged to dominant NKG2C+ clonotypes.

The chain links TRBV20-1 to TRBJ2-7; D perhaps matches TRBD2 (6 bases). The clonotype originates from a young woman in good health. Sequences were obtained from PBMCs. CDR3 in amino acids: CSARLAAEQYF. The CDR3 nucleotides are TGCAGTGCTAGATTAGCGGCCGAGCAGTACTTC.